This T cell receptor beta chain was captured in a study of blood T cell repertoires in COVID-19. About the research overall: T cells, B-cell-depleted T cells, or PBMCs provided the cDNA or gDNA that served as material.

Germline V gives CDR1 GTSNPN, CDR2 SVGIG (reference sequence). Trimming shortened V by 4 bases and J by 9 bases, and 19 bases separated the two germline ends. This CDR3 contains 15 residues. In the authors' workflow: Researchers report that nucleated cell counts were estimated from reference gene primer amplification. Produced via immunoSEQ multiplex PCR; TCRdb's table is partial and in-frame only. For V, J and clone size, that table is used; D and trimming come from the DNA. The top ten clones hold 8.8% of a sample with roughly 250,000 clones, around 89% of them seen once. This chain connects TRBV30 to TRBJ1-6, with D perhaps matching TRBD1 (5 bases). This sequence originates from a man between 35 and 55 years old who had recovered from COVID-19. The sample was PBMCs or T cells enriched from blood (not recorded which). The CDR3 DNA reads TGTGCCTGGACCCTCCAAAGGCCGGGGGGTTCACCCCTCCACTTT. Translation gives CAWTLQRPGGSPLHF.